This T cell receptor (beta chain) is from a study of identical twins. Whole-study findings and limits: Researchers reported weaker excess twin sharing in beta out-of-frame sequences. Invariant T cells like MAIT and iNKT could partly confound the zero-insertion analyses. Abundant cord blood beta clonotypes carried fewer insertions; memory repertoires showed none.

In this sample, this clonotype turned up once. Antigen specificity is unknown. Between the trimmed V and J ends, which lost 3 bases and 3 bases, there was a span of 16 bases. This CDR3 has 15 amino acids. CDR1 is GTSNPN, CDR2 SVGIG, per germline (reference sequence). TCRdb reanalysed the 5' RACE reads using MiXCR and keeps one entry per CDR3 protein. The sample carries about 200,000 distinct CDR3 sequences, about a tenth recorded once. The specimen was memory (CD45RO+) T cells sorted from blood. The V gene is TRBV30, the J gene TRBJ2-3; D unclear. This clonotype was obtained from a woman under 30 in good health. The CDR3: CAWSRAPIRTDTQYF. For the CDR3, the DNA is TGTGCCTGGAGCCGCGCCCCAATTCGAACAGATACGCAGTATTTT.